This T cell receptor (beta chain) was identified in a study of T cells in Graves' hyperthyroidism and ophthalmopathy. The source material, RNA transcripts, was used to amplify TCR beta CDR3 regions. Researchers ran a first-round RT-PCR on the TCR CDR3 using the HTBI primer set. TCRdb re-analysed the multiplex PCR reads in MiXCR, keeping a single row per CDR3 protein. The table shows roughly 640,000 distinct CDR3 sequences, with 15% to 20% occurring only once. Trimming took 11 bases from V and 3 from J, leaving 17 bases between them. Per germline, CDR1 MNHNS and CDR2 SASEGT. The CDR3 is made up of 14 amino acids. On this clonotype: One base away lies a much larger clone, so this may be a sequencing read error.

Material: blood. This TCR came from a woman in her forties with Graves' ophthalmopathy. The rearrangement joins TRBV6-1 to TRBJ1-3; possible D gene TRBD1, 6 bases. The CDR3 sequence is CAGIAQGGGNTIYF. CDR3 DNA sequence: TGTGCCGGCATCGCACAGGGTGGTGGAAACACCATATATTTT.